The 2 T cell receptor beta chains below were found in one sample sequenced in a study of Ad26.COV2.S vaccination and SARS-CoV-2 variants. Treatment given: roughly 18 received Ad26.COV2.S at low or high dose, single or two shots; about 5 received placebo; per-sample allocation not given. Repertoires come from day 63 after the first vaccine or placebo injection. Assay: immunoSEQ multiplex PCR; the TCRdb copy retains only in-frame clones and omits some. The sample records some 450,000 clones, roughly 91% being singletons. The sample here was peripheral blood, taken in a trial of Ad26.COV2.S vaccine versus placebo. These receptors were obtained from a person between 18 and 59 years old who received the Ad26.COV2.S COVID-19 vaccine or a placebo.

The J gene is TRBJ2-1, the V gene TRBV7-3; 10 bases map to TRBD1. The CDR3 is 15 amino acids. In germline, CDR1 is SGHTA, CDR2 FQGTGA. V lost 3 bases to trimming and J lost 7 bases; unmatched junction nucleotides: 6. CDR3 DNA: TGTGCCAGCAGCTTGACAGGGGGCCGGGGAAATGAGCAGTTCTTC. This codes for CASSLTGGRGNEQFF.

V gene TRBV6-5 combines with J gene TRBJ1-6; D perhaps matches TRBD1 (6 bases). The CDR3 loop spans 13 amino acids. V was cut by 8 bases and J by 11 bases, with 16 bases left in between. Germline V gives CDR1 MNHEY, CDR2 SVGAGI. This CDR3 reads CASGGTPSAPLHF. In DNA form, the CDR3 reads TGTGCCAGCGGCGGGACACCATCGGCACCCCTCCACTTT.